A single sample gave rise to the 3 T cell receptor beta chains below, sequenced in a study of T cells after yellow fever vaccination. Via MiXCR, TCRdb re-called the 5' RACE reads, giving one row per CDR3 protein. Here the sample spans fewer than 650,000 distinct CDR3 sequences, about a fifth being singletons. The source material was PBMCs, sampled approximately 22 days after the first yellow fever vaccination. These receptors were taken from a man aged 18 to 35 who received the YFV17D yellow fever vaccine.

The chain links TRBV5-1 to TRBJ2-1; D is possibly TRBD1 (7 bases). From germline, CDR1 is SGHRS and CDR2 YFSETQ. Trimming pared 4 bases from V and 5 bases from J, leaving 19 bases between. The CDR3 is 16 amino acids. Written as DNA, the CDR3 is TGCGCCAGCAGCCCCCGACAGGGACGCGGGAACAATGAGCAGTTCTTC. It yields the protein CASSPRQGRGNNEQFF.

This clonotype was seen only a few times. CDR3 region: CASSVGGDNEQFF. The CDR3 nucleotides read TGTGCCAGCAGCGTAGGGGGGGACAATGAGCAGTTCTTC. This rearrangement joins TRBV9 to TRBJ2-1; a possible D gene is TRBD2 (6 bases). Trimming stripped 0 bases from V and 5 bases from J, with 6 bases between. Germline assignment: CDR1 SGDLS and CDR2 YYNGEE. This CDR3 has 13 amino acids.

V gene TRBV15 combines with J gene TRBJ2-1; 13 nucleotides line up with TRBD2. Germline CDR1 and CDR2: LNHNV and YYDKDF (reference sequence). The J segment lost 4 bases and the V segment lost 0 bases, leaving 9 bases of the junction unmatched. This CDR3 spans 19 amino acids. For the CDR3, the DNA is TGTGCCACCAGCAGAGATCCTTACACTAGCGGGGGGGCTTACAATGAGCAGTTCTTC. Amino acid sequence: CATSRDPYTSGGAYNEQFF.